The clone carrying this T cell receptor beta chain was detected once. TCRdb keeps only in-frame clones here, not all; method: immunoSEQ multiplex PCR. The sample includes more than 8,000 clones, 80% to 90% seen only once; the top ten take about 3%. Macro-dissection enriched premalignant or tumor cells before nucleic acid extraction. Germline V lookup: CDR1 SGHNT, CDR2 YYREEE (reference sequence). This CDR3 has 16 residues. V lost 4 bases, J lost 3 bases, and 20 bases lay in between. The data were obtained in a study of immune evolution from preneoplasia to lung adenocarcinoma. The rearrangement joins TRBV5-4 to TRBJ2-7; tentatively, D is TRBD1 (6 bases). Sequencing input: FFPE lung adenocarcinoma in situ tissue. This TCR was recovered from a person aged 65 to 79 with lung adenocarcinoma. The CDR3 coding sequence is TGTGCCAGCAGCGCATACCGCAGGGGTAGACGCTACGAGCAGTACTTC. Its protein product is CASSAYRRGRRYEQYF. The full variable domain, completed using reference TRBV5-4 and TRBJ2-7, is ETGVTQSPTHLIKTRGQQVTLRCSSQSGHNTVSWYQQALGQGPQFIFQYYREEENGRGNFPPRFSGLQFPNYSSELNVNALELDDSALYLCASSAYRRGRRYEQYFGPGTRLTVT.